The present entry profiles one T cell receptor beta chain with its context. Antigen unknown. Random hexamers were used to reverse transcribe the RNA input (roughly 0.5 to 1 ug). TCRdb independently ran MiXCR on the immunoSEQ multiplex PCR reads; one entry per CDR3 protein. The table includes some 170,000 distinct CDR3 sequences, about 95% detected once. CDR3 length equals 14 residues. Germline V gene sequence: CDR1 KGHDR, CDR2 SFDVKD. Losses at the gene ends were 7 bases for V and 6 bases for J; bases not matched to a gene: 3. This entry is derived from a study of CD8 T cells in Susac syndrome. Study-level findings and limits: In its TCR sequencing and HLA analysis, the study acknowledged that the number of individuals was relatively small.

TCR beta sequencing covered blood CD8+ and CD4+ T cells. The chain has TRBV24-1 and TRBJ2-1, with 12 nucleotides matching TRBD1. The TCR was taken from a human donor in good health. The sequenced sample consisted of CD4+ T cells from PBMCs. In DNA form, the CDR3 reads TGTGCCACCAGCCGGGACAGGGGGCTCAATGAGCAGTTCTTC. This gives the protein CATSRDRGLNEQFF.